The subject of this entry is one T cell receptor (beta chain). The data originate from a study of blood T cell repertoires in COVID-19. About the study: From T cells, B-cell-depleted T cells, or PBMCs came the material, which was cDNA or gDNA.

TCRdb keeps only in-frame clones here, not all; method: immunoSEQ multiplex PCR. The table includes over 85,000 clones, about 86% detected once. Germline-derived CDR1 and CDR2 are MNHEY and SVGEGT. V lost 6 bases and J lost 5, with 22 bases in between. The CDR3 totals 16 residues. The sample comprised peripheral blood. The gene calls are TRBV6-2 or TRBV6-3 and TRBJ2-5, with TRBD1 as a possible D gene (7 bases). This clonotype was sampled from a man in his sixties with acute or convalescent COVID-19. CDR3 in amino acids: CASSHSVPQGGETQYF. The DNA of the CDR3 is TGTGCCAGCAGCCACTCCGTACCGCAGGGGGGTGAGACCCAGTACTTC.